The 27 T cell receptor beta chains in this list originate from one sample, sequenced in a study of blood T cell repertoires in COVID-19. Method: immunoSEQ multiplex PCR; TCRdb's copy keeps in-frame clones and lacks some. The sample includes under 150,000 clones, approximately 82% of them seen just once. Input material: peripheral blood. These receptors all stem from a man in his forties with active or convalescent COVID-19.

J is TRBJ2-2 and V is TRBV24-1; 7 bases map to TRBD1. V lost 3 bases, J lost 4 bases, and 10 bases stayed unmatched. CDR1 is KGHDR and CDR2 is SFDVKD in the germline V gene. This CDR3 contains 17 residues. DNA for the CDR3: TGTGCCACCAGTGATCGTAGGGGGCAGGGGCCCACCGGGGAGCTGTTTTTT. It codes for CATSDRRGQGPTGELFF.

This clone has at least ten counts. The V and J genes are TRBV7-2 and TRBJ2-7, with 9 bases identical to TRBD1. This CDR3 is 14 amino acids long. V gave up 5 bases and J gave up 6 bases; unmatched junction bases: 8. CDR1 and CDR2 from the germline V gene are SGHTA and FQGNSA. CDR3 sequence: CASSPGTGFSEQYF. The CDR3 DNA sequence: TGTGCCAGCAGCCCTGGGACAGGGTTCTCCGAGCAGTACTTC. The whole variable domain, remainder taken from reference TRBV7-2 and TRBJ2-7, is GAGVSQSPSNKVTEKGKDVELRCDPISGHTALYWYRQSLGQGLEFLIYFQGNSAPDKSGLPSDRFSAERTGGSVSTLTIQRTQQEDSAVYLCASSPGTGFSEQYFGPGTRLTVT.

The chain employs TRBV7-3 and TRBJ2-1; 7 nucleotides agree with TRBD1. This CDR3 has 15 residues. J gave up 9 bases and V 2 bases, and 10 bases lay outside the gene matches. Germline V lookup: CDR1 SGHTA, CDR2 FQGTGA. The CDR3 sequence is CASSLLTGSMSEQFF. The CDR3 DNA reads TGTGCCAGCAGCTTATTGACAGGGTCGATGAGTGAGCAGTTCTTC. The full variable domain, in which reference TRBV7-3 and TRBJ2-1 provide the parts outside the CDR3, is GAGVSQTPSNKVTEKGKYVELRCDPISGHTALYWYRQSLGQGPEFLIYFQGTGAADDSGLPNDRFFAVRPEGSVSTLKIQRTERGDSAVYLCASSLLTGSMSEQFFGPGTRLTVL.

This rearrangement joins TRBV7-3 to TRBJ2-7; the D gene is possibly TRBD2 (5 bases). The CDR3 covers 13 residues. V was pared by 1 base and J by 4 bases, with 8 bases between. The germline V gene encodes CDR1 SGHTA and CDR2 FQGTGA. The CDR3 DNA is TGTGCCAGCAGCTTAAATCCGGGGTACGAGCAGTACTTC. This gives the protein CASSLNPGYEQYF. Looking up the rest from reference TRBV7-3 and TRBJ2-7 gives the full variable domain: GAGVSQTPSNKVTEKGKYVELRCDPISGHTALYWYRQSLGQGPEFLIYFQGTGAADDSGLPNDRFFAVRPEGSVSTLKIQRTERGDSAVYLCASSLNPGYEQYFGPGTRLTVT.

The chain links TRBV7-9 to TRBJ2-2, with 8 bases fitting TRBD2. This CDR3 is 14 amino acids long. Germline CDR1 SEHNR, CDR2 FQNEAQ (reference sequence). V was clipped by 10 bases and J by 1 base; unmatched bases: 5. In nucleotides, the CDR3 is TGTGCCACCGGGACTAGTGGGAACACCGGGGAGCTGTTTTTT. Translated, it gives CATGTSGNTGELFF.

V is TRBV5-1 and J is TRBJ1-6; tentatively, D is TRBD1 (6 bases). The CDR3 runs to 14 residues. Germline CDR1 reads SGHRS; CDR2 reads YFSETQ. The V end was cut by 3 bases, the J end by 14 bases, with 18 bases between. In DNA, the CDR3 is TGCGCCAGCAGCTGGGACACCGAAGGAAAATCCCTCCACTTT. Protein sequence: CASSWDTEGKSLHF. The variable domain in full, completed from reference TRBV5-1 and TRBJ1-6, reads KAGVTQTPRYLIKTRGQQVTLSCSPISGHRSVSWYQQTPGQGLQFLFEYFSETQRNKGNFPGRFSGRQFSNSRSEMNVSTLELGDSALYLCASSWDTEGKSLHFGNGTRLTVT.

This clone was detected only a few times. This chain uses TRBV6-6 with TRBJ1-1, with D perhaps TRBD1 (5 bases). The CDR3 sequence is 13 residues long. V lost 5 bases and J lost 0, with 7 bases in between. Germline V lookup: CDR1 MNHNY, CDR2 SVGAGI (reference sequence). Here the CDR3 DNA reads TGTGCCAGCAGTACAGGAATGAACACTGAAGCTTTCTTT. This sequence encodes CASSTGMNTEAFF.

The chain carries TRBV7-9 and TRBJ1-4; D might be TRBD1 (6 bases). Germline CDR1 and CDR2: SEHNR and FQNEAQ (reference sequence). The V gene lost 2 bases and the J gene lost 7 bases, with 14 bases spanning the gap. The CDR3 has 15 amino acids. CDR3: CASSLPRGGGEKLFF. DNA for the CDR3: TGTGCCAGCAGCTTACCCCGGGGAGGGGGTGAAAAACTGTTTTTT.

This clone was found a few times. V gene TRBV12-3 or TRBV12-4 combines with J gene TRBJ2-7; 8 bases agree with TRBD1. The CDR3 contains 13 residues. Germline trimming cut 7 bases from V and 4 bases from J; bases unmatched to any gene: 6. CDR3 DNA sequence: TGTGCCAGCAACGGACAGGGAAATTACGAGCAGTACTTC. This codes for CASNGQGNYEQYF.

This clone came up once. This chain joins TRBV6-4 and TRBJ2-3; 11 nucleotides agree with TRBD1. V dropped 0 bases and J dropped 4; count of bases not matched to a gene: 3. The V gene's germline CDR1 is MRHNA and CDR2 SNTAGT. The CDR3 has 16 residues. In nucleotides, the CDR3 is TGTGCCAGCAGTGACTCGAGGGGACAGGGGGCAGATACGCAGTATTTT. Its translation is CASSDSRGQGADTQYF.

V is TRBV15 and J is TRBJ2-2; D is undetermined. V gave up 3 bases and J gave up 4 bases, with 6 bases separating them. Germline loops: CDR1 LNHNV, CDR2 YYDKDF (reference sequence). The CDR3 consists of 13 residues. The CDR3: CATSRAGTGELFF. DNA of the CDR3: TGTGCCACCAGCAGGGCAGGCACCGGGGAGCTGTTTTTT.

V is TRBV10-1 and J is TRBJ1-1; maybe TRBD1 (5 bases). Trimming took 4 bases from V and 0 from J, leaving 6 bases between them. The CDR3 covers 13 residues. CDR1 is WNHNN, CDR2 SYGVQD, per germline (reference sequence). Here the CDR3 DNA reads TGCGCCAGCAGTGCGGGGGTGAACACTGAAGCTTTCTTT. Translating gives CASSAGVNTEAFF.

This clone was detected a few times. The chain links TRBV4-1 to TRBJ2-7; tentative D call: TRBD1 (5 bases). The V gene's germline CDR1 is MGHRA and CDR2 YSYEKL. CDR3 length equals 14 residues. V lost 1 base to trimming and J lost 5 bases, with 12 bases between them. CDR3 residues: CASSQVTRVNEQYF. The CDR3 region has the DNA TGCGCCAGCAGCCAAGTGACCAGGGTGAACGAGCAGTACTTC.

The chain recombines TRBV6-5 with TRBJ1-4; a weak D match, TRBD1 (6 bases). V shed 6 bases and J shed 0 bases, with 11 bases lying between them. The CDR3 is made up of 15 amino acids. Germline lookup yields CDR1 MNHEY and CDR2 SVGAGI. CDR3 sequence reads: CASSGQLPTNEKLFF. Written as DNA, the CDR3 is TGTGCCAGCAGCGGACAGCTCCCAACTAATGAAAAACTGTTTTTT.

The chain recombines TRBV10-3 with TRBJ2-2; no reliable D call. Germline V gene sequence: CDR1 ENHRY, CDR2 SYGVKD. V was cut by 10 bases and J by 3 bases, with 18 bases left in between. The CDR3 is made up of 15 amino acids. The CDR3 sequence: CATRFSTEDTGELFF. In DNA form, the CDR3 reads TGTGCCACCCGGTTCTCGACCGAGGACACCGGGGAGCTGTTTTTT.

Relative to its sample, this clone is medium-sized. The chain uses TRBV3-1 (or the pseudogene TRBV3-2) and TRBJ2-3; 9 bases agree with TRBD2. V was pared by 0 bases and J by 6 bases, with 16 bases of the junction left unmatched. The germline CDR1 and CDR2 sequences are LGHDT and YNNKEL (reference sequence). This CDR3 contains 19 residues. The DNA for the CDR3 is TGTGCCAGCAGCCAAGATTTTAACTTTATAGCGGGGGATCGGGATACGCAGTATTTT. It yields the protein CASSQDFNFIAGDRDTQYF.

The chain couples TRBV6-2 or TRBV6-3 to TRBJ2-7; 7 bases are shared with TRBD1. The CDR3 runs to 17 residues. The V gene's germline CDR1 is MNHEY and CDR2 SVGEGT. V was clipped by 2 bases and J by 4 bases; unmatched bases: 14. The CDR3, as DNA: TGTGCCAGCAGTTACCTAAAGGGACAGCTGAAAATATACGAGCAGTACTTC. It yields the protein CASSYLKGQLKIYEQYF.

This clone has just a few counts. J is TRBJ2-7 and V is TRBV5-1; tentatively, D is TRBD2 (6 bases). V was shortened by 0 bases and J by 7 bases, with 14 bases between the two germline ends. The CDR3 has 14 residues. Germline CDR1 SGHRS, CDR2 YFSETQ. The CDR3 nucleotides are TGCGCCAGCAGCTTGGCGCAGGGCGCGGGGGAGCAGTACTTC. Translated, it gives CASSLAQGAGEQYF.

DNA for the CDR3: TGTGCCTGGAGTGGGCTGGGGAGTAATGAAAAACTGTTTTTT. Its translation: CAWSGLGSNEKLFF. The chain links TRBV30 to TRBJ1-4; D gene uncertain. This CDR3 has 14 residues. Per the germline V gene, CDR1 is GTSNPN and CDR2 is SVGIG (reference sequence). V was cut by 1 base and J by 4 bases, with 10 bases left in between.

The chain combines TRBV7-9 with TRBJ1-1, with 7 bases aligning to TRBD1. The J segment lost 1 base and the V segment lost 2 bases, leaving 10 bases of the junction unmatched. The CDR3 runs 17 residues. Germline assignment: CDR1 SEHNR and CDR2 FQNEAQ (reference sequence). The CDR3 bases are TGTGCCAGCAGCTTACAGAACAGGGGCGCCGCGAACACTGAAGCTTTCTTT. This gives the protein CASSLQNRGAANTEAFF.

There are a few counts of this clone. The chain combines TRBV6-1 with TRBJ2-7; 11 bases match TRBD1. Germline V gene data show CDR1 as MNHNS and CDR2 as SASEGT. J gave up 2 bases and V 1 base, and 4 bases lay outside the gene matches. CDR3 size: 16 residues. The CDR3 DNA reads as TGTGCCAGCAGTGAAGGGACAGGGGGCTTAACCTACGAGCAGTACTTC. This gives the protein CASSEGTGGLTYEQYF.

V gene TRBV19 combines with J gene TRBJ1-1, with unresolved D. Germline V gene lookup returns CDR1 LNHDA and CDR2 SQIVND (reference sequence). The V gene lost 1 base and the J gene lost 10 bases, with 10 bases spanning the gap. This CDR3 has 12 amino acids. CDR3 in amino acids: CASSIAQAGAFF. The CDR3 region has the DNA TGTGCCAGTAGTATAGCCCAAGCTGGAGCTTTCTTT.

Details on this clone: The identical CDR3 is also encoded by other nucleotide sequences in the sample. V and J are TRBV7-3 and TRBJ1-1, with D hard to call. V was shortened by 0 bases and J by 3 bases, with 11 bases between the two germline ends. Germline-derived CDR1 and CDR2 are SGHTA and FQGTGA. The CDR3 runs to 15 residues. CDR3 amino acids: CASSLTGREDTEAFF. The CDR3 coding sequence is TGTGCCAGCAGCTTAACGGGAAGGGAGGACACTGAAGCTTTCTTT. Filled out from reference TRBV7-3 and TRBJ1-1, the complete variable domain reads GAGVSQTPSNKVTEKGKYVELRCDPISGHTALYWYRQSLGQGPEFLIYFQGTGAADDSGLPNDRFFAVRPEGSVSTLKIQRTERGDSAVYLCASSLTGREDTEAFFGQGTRLTVV.

V usage is TRBV12-3 or TRBV12-4 and J usage is TRBJ2-1; 7 positions match TRBD2. This CDR3 is 13 amino acids long. V was pared by 6 bases and J by 6 bases, with 5 bases of the junction left unmatched. This CDR3 is CASSSGTTNEQFF. The CDR3 DNA sequence: TGTGCCAGCAGCTCCGGGACTACCAATGAGCAGTTCTTC.

The rearrangement links TRBV2 to TRBJ1-3; 7 positions match TRBD1. The CDR3 consists of 14 residues. Germline CDR1 is SNHLY and CDR2 is FYNNEI. The junction had 5 bases not matched to a gene; V was cut back by 9 bases and J by 0 bases. CDR3 protein: CASGTASSGNTIYF. DNA for the CDR3: TGTGCCAGTGGGACAGCCAGCTCTGGAAACACCATATATTTT.

The genes are TRBV6-1 and TRBJ1-1; D unresolved. Germline V CDR1 and CDR2: MNHNS, SASEGT. The CDR3 contains 11 residues. Trimming took 2 bases from V and 10 from J, leaving 8 bases between them. In DNA, the CDR3 is TGTGCCAGCAGTGAAATGAGGAGAGCTTTCTTT. This gives the protein CASSEMRRAFF.

This chain uses TRBV2 with TRBJ2-5; maybe TRBD2 (6 bases). Germline V gene sequence: CDR1 SNHLY, CDR2 FYNNEI. V gave up 7 bases and J gave up 5 bases, with 20 bases separating them. This CDR3 is built from 15 residues. In DNA form, the CDR3 reads TGTGCCAGCAACGTCAAACAGGTCCGGGGGGAGACCCAGTACTTC. It codes for CASNVKQVRGETQYF.